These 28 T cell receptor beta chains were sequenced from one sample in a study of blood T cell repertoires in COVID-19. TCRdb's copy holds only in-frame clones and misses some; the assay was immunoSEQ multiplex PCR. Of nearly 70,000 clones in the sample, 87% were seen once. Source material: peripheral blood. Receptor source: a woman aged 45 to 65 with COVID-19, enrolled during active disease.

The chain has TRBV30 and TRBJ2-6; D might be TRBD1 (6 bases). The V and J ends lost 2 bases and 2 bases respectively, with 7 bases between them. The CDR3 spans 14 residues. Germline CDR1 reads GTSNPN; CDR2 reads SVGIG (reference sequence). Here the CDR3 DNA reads TGTGCCTGGAGTACAGGGACTGGGGCCAACGTCCTGACTTTC. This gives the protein CAWSTGTGANVLTF.

CDR3 sequence: CASSLIISYEQYF. The DNA of the CDR3 is TGTGCCAGCAGCTTAATAATCTCCTACGAGCAGTACTTC. The chain links TRBV11-2 to TRBJ2-7; D call uncertain. The CDR3 contains 13 residues. In germline, CDR1 is SGHAT, CDR2 FQNNGV. V was trimmed by 2 bases and J by 0 bases, leaving 5 bases between them. The entire variable domain, with the rest obtained from reference TRBV11-2 and TRBJ2-7, is as follows: EAGVAQSPRYKIIEKRQSVAFWCNPISGHATLYWYQQILGQGPKLLIQFQNNGVVDDSQLPKDRFSAERLKGVDSTLKIQPAKLEDSAVYLCASSLIISYEQYFGPGTRLTVT.

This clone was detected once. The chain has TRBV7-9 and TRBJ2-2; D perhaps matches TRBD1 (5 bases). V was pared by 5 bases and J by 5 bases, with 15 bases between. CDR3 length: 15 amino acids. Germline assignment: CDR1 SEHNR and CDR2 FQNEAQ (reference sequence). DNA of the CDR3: TGTGCCAGCAGCACCAGTGCAGGGAAGACCGGGGAGCTGTTTTTT. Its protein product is CASSTSAGKTGELFF.

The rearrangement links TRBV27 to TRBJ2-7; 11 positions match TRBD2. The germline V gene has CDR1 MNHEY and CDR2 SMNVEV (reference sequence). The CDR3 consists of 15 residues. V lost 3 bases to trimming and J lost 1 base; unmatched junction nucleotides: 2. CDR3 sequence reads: CASSLTSGESYEQYF. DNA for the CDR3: TGTGCCAGCAGTTTGACTAGCGGGGAGTCCTACGAGCAGTACTTC.

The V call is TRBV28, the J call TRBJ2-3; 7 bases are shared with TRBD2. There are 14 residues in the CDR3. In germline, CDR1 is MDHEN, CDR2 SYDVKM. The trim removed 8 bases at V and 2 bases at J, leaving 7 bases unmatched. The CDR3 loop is CASGRSGATDTQYF. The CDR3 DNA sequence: TGTGCCAGCGGAAGGAGCGGGGCCACAGATACGCAGTATTTT.

CDR3 DNA sequence: TGTGCCAGCAGCCAAGAGGCCGGGAATGAGCAGTTCTTC. Encoded protein: CASSQEAGNEQFF. The genes are TRBV3-1 (or the pseudogene TRBV3-2) and TRBJ2-1; D gene ambiguous. The V end was cut by 0 bases, the J end by 7 bases, with 7 bases between. Germline lookup yields CDR1 LGHDT and CDR2 YNNKEL (reference sequence). This CDR3 has 13 amino acids.

DNA for the CDR3: TGTGCCAGCAGCCCACTTCCCTCCTACAATGAGCAGTTCTTC. Its translation: CASSPLPSYNEQFF. The rearrangement uses TRBV9 and TRBJ2-1; no reliable D call. Deletions cut 4 bases from V and 0 bases from J, with 8 bases between. CDR1 and CDR2 (germline): SGDLS, YYNGEE. The CDR3 runs to 14 residues.

The CDR3 is CAIRGGYSTNEKLFF. CDR3 nucleotide sequence: TGTGCCATCAGGGGAGGGTATTCAACTAATGAAAAACTGTTTTTT. The chain links TRBV10-3 to TRBJ1-4, with unresolved D. The CDR3 is 15 residues long. V dropped 6 bases and J dropped 0 bases, with 11 bases sitting between them. CDR1 is ENHRY and CDR2 is SYGVKD in the germline V gene.

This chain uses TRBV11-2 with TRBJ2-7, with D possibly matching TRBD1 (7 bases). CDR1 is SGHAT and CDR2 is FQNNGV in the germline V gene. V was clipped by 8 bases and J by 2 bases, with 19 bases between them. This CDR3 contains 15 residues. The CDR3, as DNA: TGTGCCAGCGGAGGGGGCCCCTGGCAGGCCTACGAGCAGTACTTC. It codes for CASGGGPWQAYEQYF. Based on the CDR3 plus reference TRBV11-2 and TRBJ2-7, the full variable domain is EAGVAQSPRYKIIEKRQSVAFWCNPISGHATLYWYQQILGQGPKLLIQFQNNGVVDDSQLPKDRFSAERLKGVDSTLKIQPAKLEDSAVYLCASGGGPWQAYEQYFGPGTRLTVT.

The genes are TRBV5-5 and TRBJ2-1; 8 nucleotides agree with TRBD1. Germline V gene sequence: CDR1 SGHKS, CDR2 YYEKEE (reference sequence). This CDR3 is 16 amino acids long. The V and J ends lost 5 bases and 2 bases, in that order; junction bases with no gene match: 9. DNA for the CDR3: TGTGCCAGCAGAACGGATCCAGGGGGCGCCTACAATGAGCAGTTCTTC. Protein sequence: CASRTDPGGAYNEQFF.

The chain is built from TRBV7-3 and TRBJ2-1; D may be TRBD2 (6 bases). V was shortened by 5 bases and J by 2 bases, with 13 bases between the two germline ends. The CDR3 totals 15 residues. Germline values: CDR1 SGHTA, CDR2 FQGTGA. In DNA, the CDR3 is TGTGCCAGCAGCCCTCCGGGACTCGCCTACAATGAGCAGTTCTTC. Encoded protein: CASSPPGLAYNEQFF.

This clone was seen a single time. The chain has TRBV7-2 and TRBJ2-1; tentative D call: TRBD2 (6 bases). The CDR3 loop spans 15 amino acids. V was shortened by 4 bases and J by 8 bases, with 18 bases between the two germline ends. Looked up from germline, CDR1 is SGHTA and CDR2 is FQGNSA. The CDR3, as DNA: TGTGCCAGCAGCTACCTTGGGGCCTGGGGGGATGAGCAGTTCTTC. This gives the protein CASSYLGAWGDEQFF.

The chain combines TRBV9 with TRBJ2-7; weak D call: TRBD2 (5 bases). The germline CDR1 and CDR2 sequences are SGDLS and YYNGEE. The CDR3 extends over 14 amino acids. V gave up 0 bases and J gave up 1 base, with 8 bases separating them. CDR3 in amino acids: CASSVAAASYEQYF. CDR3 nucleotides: TGTGCCAGCAGCGTAGCAGCGGCATCCTACGAGCAGTACTTC.

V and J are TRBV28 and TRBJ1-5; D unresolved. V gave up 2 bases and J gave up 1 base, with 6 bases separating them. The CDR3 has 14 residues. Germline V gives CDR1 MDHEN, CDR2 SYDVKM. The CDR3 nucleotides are TGTGCCAGCAGTTTAATCTCCAGCAATCAGCCCCAGCATTTT. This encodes CASSLISSNQPQHF.

CDR3 sequence (DNA): TGTGCCACGAACTTCAGGGGGCCCCGTTGGGGCTACACCTTC. It specifies CATNFRGPRWGYTF. The chain recombines TRBV5-4 with TRBJ1-2; 8 bases fit TRBD1. Germline CDR1 is SGHNT and CDR2 is YYREEE (reference sequence). This CDR3 comprises 14 residues. The V segment lost 9 bases and the J segment 8 bases; nucleotides outside the gene matches: 15.

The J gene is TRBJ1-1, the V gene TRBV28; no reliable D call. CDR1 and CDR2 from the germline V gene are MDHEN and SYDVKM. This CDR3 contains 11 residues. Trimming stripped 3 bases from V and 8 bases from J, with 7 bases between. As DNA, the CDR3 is TGTGCCAGCAGTTTGACGGGGGAAGCTTTCTTT. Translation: CASSLTGEAFF.

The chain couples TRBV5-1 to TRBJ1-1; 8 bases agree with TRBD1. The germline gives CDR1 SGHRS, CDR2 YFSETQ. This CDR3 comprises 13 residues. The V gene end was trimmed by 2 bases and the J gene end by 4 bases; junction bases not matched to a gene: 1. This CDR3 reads CASSFGTGTEAFF. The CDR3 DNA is TGCGCCAGCAGCTTCGGGACAGGCACTGAAGCTTTCTTT.

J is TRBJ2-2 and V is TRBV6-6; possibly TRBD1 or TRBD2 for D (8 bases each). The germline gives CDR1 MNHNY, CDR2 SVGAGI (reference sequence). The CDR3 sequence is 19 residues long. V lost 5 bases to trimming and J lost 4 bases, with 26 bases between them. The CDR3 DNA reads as TGTGCCAGCAGTCGACAGGGGTTTGCGGGAGGCGGGAGCACCGGGGAGCTGTTTTTT. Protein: CASSRQGFAGGGSTGELFF.

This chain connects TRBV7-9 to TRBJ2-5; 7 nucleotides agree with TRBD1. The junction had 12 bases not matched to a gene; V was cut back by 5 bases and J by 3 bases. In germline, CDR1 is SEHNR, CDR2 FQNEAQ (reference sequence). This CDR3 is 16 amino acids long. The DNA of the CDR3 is TGTGCCAGCAGCCCCGATTTTAAGACAGGGAAAGAGACCCAGTACTTC. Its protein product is CASSPDFKTGKETQYF.

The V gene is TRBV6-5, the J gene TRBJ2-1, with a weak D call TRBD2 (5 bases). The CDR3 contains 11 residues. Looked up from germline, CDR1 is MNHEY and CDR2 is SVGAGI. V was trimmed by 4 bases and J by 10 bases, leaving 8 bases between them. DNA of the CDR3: TGTGCCAGCAGTTCGAGGGAGGAGCAGTTCTTC. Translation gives CASSSREEQFF.

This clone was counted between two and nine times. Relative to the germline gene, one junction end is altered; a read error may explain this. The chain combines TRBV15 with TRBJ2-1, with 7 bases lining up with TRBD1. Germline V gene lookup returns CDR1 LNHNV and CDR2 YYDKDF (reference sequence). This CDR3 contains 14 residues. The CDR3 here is CATSRDRVHNEQFF. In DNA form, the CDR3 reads TGTGCCACCAGCCGAGACAGGGTCCACAATGAGCAGTTCTTC.

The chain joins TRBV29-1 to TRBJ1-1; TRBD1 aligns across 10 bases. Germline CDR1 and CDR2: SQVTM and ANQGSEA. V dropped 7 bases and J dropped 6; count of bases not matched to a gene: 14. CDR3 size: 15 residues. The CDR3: CSDLFRDRGLSEAFF. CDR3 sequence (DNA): TGCAGCGACCTGTTCCGGGACAGGGGATTATCTGAAGCTTTCTTT.

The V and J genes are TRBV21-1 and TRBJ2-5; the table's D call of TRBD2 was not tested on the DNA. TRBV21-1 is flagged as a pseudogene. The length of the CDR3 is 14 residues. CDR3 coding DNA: TGTGCCAGCAGCAAAGGTTATAGAGAAGAGACCCAGTACTTC. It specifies CASSKGYREETQYF.

CDR3 sequence reads: CASSLRPRGVHEQYF. CDR3 DNA: TGTGCCAGCAGCTTAAGGCCTCGGGGGGTCCACGAGCAGTACTTC. This chain joins TRBV7-2 and TRBJ2-7; 7 bases align to TRBD2. The CDR3 runs 15 residues. The J segment lost 5 bases and the V segment lost 2 bases, leaving 9 bases of the junction unmatched. The germline gives CDR1 SGHTA, CDR2 FQGNSA.

CDR3 region: CASSYSAGPYEQYF. The CDR3 DNA reads TGTGCCAGCAGTTACTCAGCGGGCCCCTACGAGCAGTACTTC. This chain uses TRBV6-6 with TRBJ2-7, with D perhaps matching TRBD2 (6 bases). Looked up from germline, CDR1 is MNHNY and CDR2 is SVGAGI (reference sequence). V was cut by 0 bases and J by 2 bases, with 8 bases left in between. The length of the CDR3 is 14 residues.

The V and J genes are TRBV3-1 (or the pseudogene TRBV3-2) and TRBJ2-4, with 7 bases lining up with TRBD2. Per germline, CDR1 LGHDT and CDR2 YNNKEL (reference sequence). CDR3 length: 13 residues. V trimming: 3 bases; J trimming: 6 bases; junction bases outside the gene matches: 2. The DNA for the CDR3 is TGTGCCAGCAGCCACGGACTAGGAAACATTCAGTACTTC. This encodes CASSHGLGNIQYF.

CDR3 coding DNA: TGTGCCACCAGTGACTGGGGACAGGGATCGGGTGAGACCCAGTACTTC. It codes for CATSDWGQGSGETQYF. This chain links TRBV24-1 with TRBJ2-5, with 9 bases fitting TRBD1. CDR1 and CDR2 from the germline V gene are KGHDR and SFDVKD. V lost 4 bases, J lost 5 bases, and 10 bases stayed unmatched. The CDR3 contains 16 residues.

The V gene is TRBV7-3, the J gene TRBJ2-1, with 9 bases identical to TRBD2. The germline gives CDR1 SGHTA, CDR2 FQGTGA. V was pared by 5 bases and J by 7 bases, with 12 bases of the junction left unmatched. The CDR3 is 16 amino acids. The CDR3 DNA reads TGTGCCAGCAGCCGCGGGGGGGGTGGCAGAGGGAATGAGCAGTTCTTC. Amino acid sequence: CASSRGGGGRGNEQFF.